This entry lists 27 T cell receptor beta chains sequenced from one sample in a study of T cell responses to AZD1222 COVID-19 vaccine. Repertoires were generated with immunoSEQ multiplex PCR, while TCRdb's copy carries only in-frame clones and drops some. The sample records hundreds of thousands of clones, about 94% being singletons. The sample was peripheral blood, taken 28 days after the second AZD1222 dose. The receptors derive from an adult who received the AZD1222 COVID-19 vaccine.

The chain combines TRBV28 with TRBJ2-7; 11 nucleotides match TRBD2. Unmatched junction bases numbered 2, after V lost 2 bases and J lost 5 bases. CDR3 length: 14 amino acids. From germline, CDR1 is MDHEN and CDR2 SYDVKM. This CDR3 reads CASSLTSGSHEQYF. CDR3 bases: TGTGCCAGCAGTTTAACTAGCGGGAGTCACGAGCAGTACTTC.

The chain uses TRBV2 and TRBJ2-7; D may be TRBD1 or TRBD2 (5 bases each). Germline lookup yields CDR1 SNHLY and CDR2 FYNNEI. The CDR3 sequence is 14 residues long. Trimming removed 5 bases from V and 2 bases from J, with 13 bases in between. The CDR3 DNA reads TGTGCCAGCAGTCGGGGCGGCAGCACCTACGAGCAGTACTTC. Protein product: CASSRGGSTYEQYF.

This rearrangement joins TRBV10-3 to TRBJ1-5; D unclear. Trimming shortened V by 4 bases and J by 3 bases, and 7 bases separated the two germline ends. There are 13 residues in the CDR3. The germline CDR1 and CDR2 sequences are ENHRY and SYGVKD. The CDR3 nucleotides read TGTGCCATCAGTGTCGGGAACAATCAGCCCCAGCATTTT. Translation gives CAISVGNNQPQHF.

This clone appeared a single time. This chain uses TRBV27 with TRBJ2-7; D is perhaps TRBD2 (5 bases). This CDR3 region has 14 residues. Trimming took off 3 bases at V and 0 bases at J, with 9 bases between the two ends. Germline lookup yields CDR1 MNHEY and CDR2 SMNVEV (reference sequence). This CDR3 reads CASSFKRSSYEQYF. The DNA of the CDR3 is TGTGCCAGCAGTTTTAAGCGGAGCTCCTACGAGCAGTACTTC.

This sequence joins TRBV3-1 (or the pseudogene TRBV3-2) and TRBJ1-4; 7 nucleotides align to TRBD1. Looked up from germline, CDR1 is LGHDT and CDR2 is YNNKEL (reference sequence). V lost 5 bases, J lost 1 base, and 4 bases stayed unmatched. The CDR3 contains 15 residues. CDR3 protein: CASSFRQGTNEKLFF. The CDR3 bases are TGTGCCAGCAGCTTTCGACAGGGAACTAATGAAAAACTGTTTTTT.

The chain's CDR3 is CATSSGEGGYTF. CDR3 in DNA: TGTGCCACCAGCAGTGGGGAGGGTGGCTACACCTTC. J is TRBJ1-2 and V is TRBV15; no clear D. CDR1 is LNHNV and CDR2 is YYDKDF in the germline V gene (reference sequence). This CDR3 comprises 12 residues. Deletions cut 3 bases from V and 7 bases from J, with 9 bases between.

The genes are TRBV28 and TRBJ2-2; the D is unclear. This CDR3 is 12 amino acids long. The V end lost 6 bases, the J end lost 8 bases, and 10 bases lay between the germline ends. Germline assignment: CDR1 MDHEN and CDR2 SYDVKM. The CDR3 nucleotides read TGTGCCAGCAGCCTTCCTTCTGGGGAGCTGTTTTTT. This translates into CASSLPSGELFF.

The chain couples TRBV28 to TRBJ1-5; 9 bases map to TRBD1. The CDR3 is made up of 14 amino acids. Germline V lookup: CDR1 MDHEN, CDR2 SYDVKM. Trimming took 6 bases from V and 5 from J; bases not matched to a gene: 5. CDR3 nucleotides: TGTGCCAGCAGGTGGGACAGGGTCGATCAGCCCCAGCATTTT. The encoded protein is CASRWDRVDQPQHF.

The chain is built from TRBV28 and TRBJ2-7; TRBD1 might be the D (5 bases). Trimming left V 5 bases short and J 2 bases short, with 7 bases between. CDR3 length: 12 residues. CDR1 is MDHEN, CDR2 SYDVKM, per germline. The CDR3 coding sequence is TGTGCCAGCAGTAGGGGAACCTACGAGCAGTACTTC. This translates into CASSRGTYEQYF.

The V gene is TRBV10-3, the J gene TRBJ1-3, with D unclear. V lost 0 bases and J 2 bases, leaving 8 bases between the germline ends. This CDR3 is 15 amino acids long. The germline gives CDR1 ENHRY, CDR2 SYGVKD. The CDR3 loop is CAISESYNPGNTIYF. CDR3 DNA sequence: TGTGCCATCAGTGAGTCTTATAACCCTGGAAACACCATATATTTT.

The chain is built from TRBV11-2 and TRBJ1-2; D not resolved. Per germline, CDR1 SGHAT and CDR2 FQNNGV. This CDR3 is built from 13 residues. The V end lost 0 bases, the J end lost 6 bases, and 8 bases lay between the germline ends. CDR3 in DNA: TGTGCCAGCAGCTTAGAGGGTATGGATGGCTACACCTTC. Its protein product is CASSLEGMDGYTF.

The chain links TRBV6-1 to TRBJ1-2, with D possibly matching TRBD1 (6 bases). The ends were cut back, 1 base at V and 8 bases at J, with 14 bases in the middle. This CDR3 comprises 14 residues. Germline V gene lookup returns CDR1 MNHNS and CDR2 SASEGT. CDR3 bases: TGTGCCAGCAGTGAAGTAGGGGGGGTCGGCGGCTACACCTTC. Translation: CASSEVGGVGGYTF.

This chain links TRBV3-1 (or the pseudogene TRBV3-2) with TRBJ1-6, with D possibly being TRBD1 (6 bases). V was shortened by 1 base and J by 10 bases, with 11 bases between the two germline ends. CDR1 is LGHDT, CDR2 YNNKEL, per germline (reference sequence). The CDR3 is 14 amino acids. The CDR3: CASSQAGVESPLHF. The CDR3 DNA reads TGTGCCAGCAGCCAAGCAGGGGTTGAGTCACCCCTCCACTTT.

The chain uses TRBV7-9 and TRBJ1-1; D remains ambiguous. The CDR3 is made up of 12 amino acids. The ends were cut back, 5 bases at V and 3 bases at J, with 7 bases in the middle. Germline V gives CDR1 SEHNR, CDR2 FQNEAQ (reference sequence). The CDR3 spells CASSRRDTEAFF. The CDR3 DNA sequence: TGTGCCAGCAGCCGCCGGGACACTGAAGCTTTCTTT. Full variable domain (remainder filled in from reference TRBV7-9 and TRBJ1-1): DTGVSQNPRHKITKRGQNVTFRCDPISEHNRLYWYRQTLGQGPEFLTYFQNEAQLEKSRLLSDRFSAERPKGSFSTLEIQRTEQGDSAMYLCASSRRDTEAFFGQGTRLTVV.

This chain connects TRBV5-6 to TRBJ1-6, with D perhaps matching TRBD1 (5 bases). CDR3 size: 15 residues. CDR1 is SGHDT, CDR2 YYEEEE, per germline. Deletions cut 8 bases from V and 7 bases from J, with 19 bases between. CDR3 in amino acids: CASHRGANSNSPLHF. As DNA, the CDR3 is TGTGCCAGTCACCGGGGCGCAAACTCAAATTCACCCCTCCACTTT.

The chain joins TRBV2 to TRBJ1-1; D ambiguous. Trimming took off 0 bases at V and 11 bases at J, with 13 bases between the two ends. This CDR3 is 13 amino acids long. Germline V gene lookup returns CDR1 SNHLY and CDR2 FYNNEI. The CDR3 nucleotides are TGTGCCAGCAGTGAAGCGGGCTTCCCTGGGGCTTTCTTT. Translation: CASSEAGFPGAFF.

This clone has more than one count but fewer than ten. The rearrangement joins TRBV7-9 to TRBJ2-7, with D perhaps TRBD1 or TRBD2 (5 bases each). This CDR3 has 13 residues. Trimming left V 4 bases short and J 4 bases short, with 11 bases between. Germline CDR1 and CDR2: SEHNR and FQNEAQ (reference sequence). CDR3 loop: CASSSGRFYEQYF. In DNA form, the CDR3 reads TGTGCCAGCAGCTCGGGACGTTTTTACGAGCAGTACTTC.

The chain uses TRBV28 and TRBJ2-3; perhaps D is TRBD1 or TRBD2 (5 bases each). The length of the CDR3 is 14 residues. Deletions cut 5 bases from V and 3 bases from J, with 12 bases between. Looked up from germline, CDR1 is MDHEN and CDR2 is SYDVKM. CDR3 DNA sequence: TGTGCCAGCAGTACCCCGGGGCCAACAGATACGCAGTATTTT. It encodes CASSTPGPTDTQYF.

Written as DNA, the CDR3 is TGTGCCAGCAGCCCGACAGGGAAGGGCTACACCTTC. Its translation: CASSPTGKGYTF. This chain connects TRBV3-1 (or the pseudogene TRBV3-2) to TRBJ1-2; 7 nucleotides line up with TRBD1. Unmatched junction bases numbered 4, after V lost 4 bases and J lost 8 bases. Germline loops: CDR1 LGHDT, CDR2 YNNKEL (reference sequence). The CDR3 is 12 amino acids.

The genes are TRBV4-2 and TRBJ2-3; 9 nucleotides line up with TRBD1. The CDR3 length is 16 residues. V shed 1 base and J 2 bases; nucleotides not matched to a gene: 4. Germline V lookup: CDR1 LGHNA, CDR2 YNFKEQ. The CDR3 sequence is CASSQVGQGATDTQYF. The CDR3 DNA sequence: TGTGCCAGCAGCCAAGTGGGACAGGGTGCCACAGATACGCAGTATTTT.

This rearrangement joins TRBV15 to TRBJ1-3; D gene ambiguous. The CDR3 consists of 17 residues. Per germline, CDR1 LNHNV and CDR2 YYDKDF (reference sequence). V was shortened by 0 bases and J by 0 bases, with 12 bases between the two germline ends. CDR3 in amino acids: CATSRDPTRNSGNTIYF. CDR3 nucleotide sequence: TGTGCCACCAGCAGAGATCCCACTCGGAACTCTGGAAACACCATATATTTT.

The CDR3 reads CASSPQPGQGIFF. The CDR3 DNA follows: TGTGCCAGCAGCCCCCAACCGGGACAGGGAATTTTCTTC. The chain has TRBV3-1 (or the pseudogene TRBV3-2) and TRBJ2-1, with 9 bases fitting TRBD1. Germline values: CDR1 LGHDT, CDR2 YNNKEL (reference sequence). This CDR3 is built from 13 residues. The trim removed 4 bases at V and 16 bases at J, leaving 11 bases unmatched.

The rearrangement links TRBV18 to TRBJ1-3; D is unresolved. Germline V gene sequence: CDR1 KGHSH, CDR2 LQKENI. CDR3 length equals 14 residues. V dropped 6 bases and J dropped 0 bases, with 9 bases sitting between them. The CDR3 bases are TGTGCCAGCTCGCTACAGAGCTCTGGAAACACCATATATTTT. Its translation: CASSLQSSGNTIYF. Variable domain in full (rest from reference TRBV18 and TRBJ1-3): NAGVMQNPRHLVRRRGQEARLRCSPMKGHSHVYWYRQLPEEGLKFMVYLQKENIIDESGMPKERFSAEFPKEGPSILRIQQVVRGDSAAYFCASSLQSSGNTIYFGEGSWLTVV.

This sequence joins TRBV28 and TRBJ2-7, with 7 bases identical to TRBD1. V was clipped by 2 bases and J by 0 bases; unmatched bases: 7. Germline CDR1 and CDR2: MDHEN and SYDVKM. This CDR3 region has 16 residues. As DNA, the CDR3 is TGTGCCAGCAGTTTACGGCCAGGGGGATTCTCCTACGAGCAGTACTTC. Translating gives CASSLRPGGFSYEQYF.

V usage is TRBV19 and J usage is TRBJ2-1, with D possibly being TRBD2 (6 bases). The CDR3 totals 16 residues. Germline CDR1 and CDR2: LNHDA and SQIVND (reference sequence). Between the trimmed V and J ends, which lost 8 bases and 0 bases, there was a span of 17 bases. The CDR3 DNA reads TGTGCCAGTTTAGGAGGGAACTTCGGCTCCTACAATGAGCAGTTCTTC. Translation: CASLGGNFGSYNEQFF. Full variable domain (outside the CDR3, taken from reference TRBV19 and TRBJ2-1): DGGITQSPKYLFRKEGQNVTLSCEQNLNHDAMYWYRQDPGQGLRLIYYSQIVNDFQKGDIAEGYSVSREKKESFPLTVTSAQKNPTAFYLCASLGGNFGSYNEQFFGPGTRLTVL.

This chain links TRBV20-1 with TRBJ2-7; 8 nucleotides agree with TRBD2. The germline V gene encodes CDR1 DFQATT and CDR2 SNEGSKA (reference sequence). The CDR3 runs 14 residues. V lost 3 bases to trimming and J lost 4 bases; unmatched junction nucleotides: 8. The CDR3 reads CSASESGRRYEQYF. CDR3 in DNA: TGCAGTGCTAGTGAAAGCGGGAGAAGGTACGAGCAGTACTTC.

This clone was detected only once. The rearrangement uses TRBV9 and TRBJ2-2; D may be TRBD2 (6 bases). Germline assignment: CDR1 SGDLS and CDR2 YYNGEE. The CDR3 is made up of 16 amino acids. V was shortened by 4 bases and J by 9 bases, with 22 bases between the two germline ends. CDR3 sequence reads: CASSPRVGGGIRELFF. The CDR3 nucleotides read TGTGCCAGCAGCCCCCGAGTTGGGGGAGGAATCCGGGAGCTGTTTTTT. Combining the CDR3 with reference TRBV9 and TRBJ2-2 gives the whole variable domain DSGVTQTPKHLITATGQRVTLRCSPRSGDLSVYWYQQSLDQGLQFLIQYYNGEERAKGNILERFSAQQFPDLHSELNLSSLELGDSALYFCASSPRVGGGIRELFFGEGSRLTVL.